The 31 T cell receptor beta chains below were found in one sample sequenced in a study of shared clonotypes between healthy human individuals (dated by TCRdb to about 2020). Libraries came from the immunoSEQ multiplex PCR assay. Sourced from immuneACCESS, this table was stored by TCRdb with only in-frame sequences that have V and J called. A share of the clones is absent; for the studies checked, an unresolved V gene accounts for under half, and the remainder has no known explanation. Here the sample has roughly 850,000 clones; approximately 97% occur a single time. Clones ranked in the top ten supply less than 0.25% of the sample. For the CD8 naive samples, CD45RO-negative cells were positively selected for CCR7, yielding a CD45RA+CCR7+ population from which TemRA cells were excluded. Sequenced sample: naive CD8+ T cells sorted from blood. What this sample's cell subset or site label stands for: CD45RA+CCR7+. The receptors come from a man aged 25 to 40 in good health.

The chain's CDR3 is CASSRGLAGGPRKFTDTQYF. The CDR3 nucleotides are TGTGCCAGCTCAAGAGGACTAGCGGGAGGGCCGAGAAAATTCACAGATACGCAGTATTTT. The rearrangement joins TRBV18 to TRBJ2-3; TRBD2 aligns across 15 bases. Germline loops: CDR1 KGHSH, CDR2 LQKENI. This CDR3 region has 20 residues. Trimming at V came to 5 bases and at J to 2 bases, leaving 14 bases not matched to a gene.

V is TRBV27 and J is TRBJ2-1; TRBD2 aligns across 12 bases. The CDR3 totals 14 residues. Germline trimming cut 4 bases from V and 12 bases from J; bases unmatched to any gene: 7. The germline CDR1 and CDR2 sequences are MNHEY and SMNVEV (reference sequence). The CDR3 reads CASSSTGLAGRQFF. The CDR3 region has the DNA TGTGCCAGCAGTTCCACCGGACTAGCGGGGAGGCAGTTCTTC.

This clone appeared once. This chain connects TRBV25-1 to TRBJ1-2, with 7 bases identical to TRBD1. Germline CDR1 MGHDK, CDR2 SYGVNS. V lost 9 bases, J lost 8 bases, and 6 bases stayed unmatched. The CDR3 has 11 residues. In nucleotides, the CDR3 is TGTGCCAGTAAACAGGGGAAAGGCTACACCTTC. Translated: CASKQGKGYTF.

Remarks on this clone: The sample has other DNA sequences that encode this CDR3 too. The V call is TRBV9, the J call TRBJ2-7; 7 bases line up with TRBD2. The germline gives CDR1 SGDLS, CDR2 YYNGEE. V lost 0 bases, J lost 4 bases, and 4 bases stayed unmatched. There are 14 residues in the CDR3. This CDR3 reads CASSVVAGDYEQYF. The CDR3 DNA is TGTGCCAGCAGCGTAGTGGCGGGAGATTACGAGCAGTACTTC.

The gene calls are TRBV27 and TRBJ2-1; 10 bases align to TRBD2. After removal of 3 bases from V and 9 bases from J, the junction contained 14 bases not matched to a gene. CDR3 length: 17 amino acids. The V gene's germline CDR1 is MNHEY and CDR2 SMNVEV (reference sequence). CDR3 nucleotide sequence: TGTGCCAGCAGTTTGTCTTTGGGAGCGGGAGGGTTCTTTGAGCAGTTCTTC. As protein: CASSLSLGAGGFFEQFF.

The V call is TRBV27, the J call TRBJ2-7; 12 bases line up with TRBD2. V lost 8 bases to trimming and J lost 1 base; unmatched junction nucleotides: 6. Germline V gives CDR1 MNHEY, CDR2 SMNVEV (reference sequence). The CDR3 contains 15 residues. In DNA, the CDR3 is TGTGCCAGCGGGGGGACTAGCGGGCCTTCCTACGAGCAGTACTTC. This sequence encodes CASGGTSGPSYEQYF.

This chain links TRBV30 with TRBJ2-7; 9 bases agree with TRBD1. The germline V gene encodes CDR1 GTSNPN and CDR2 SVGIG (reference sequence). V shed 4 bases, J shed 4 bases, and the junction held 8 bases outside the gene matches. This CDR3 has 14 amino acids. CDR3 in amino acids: CAWTPGTGPYEQYF. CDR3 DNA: TGTGCCTGGACTCCCGGGACAGGGCCTTACGAGCAGTACTTC. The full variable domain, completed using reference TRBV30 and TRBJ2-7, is SQTIHQWPATLVQPVGSPLSLECTVEGTSNPNLYWYRQAAGRGLQLLFYSVGIGQISSEVPQNLSASRPQDRQFILSSKKLLLSDSGFYLCAWTPGTGPYEQYFGPGTRLTVT.

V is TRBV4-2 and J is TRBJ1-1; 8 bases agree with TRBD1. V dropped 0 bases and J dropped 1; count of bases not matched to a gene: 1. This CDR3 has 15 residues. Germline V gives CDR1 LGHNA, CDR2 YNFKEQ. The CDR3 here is CASSQETGANTEAFF. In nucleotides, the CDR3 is TGTGCCAGCAGCCAAGAGACAGGGGCGAACACTGAAGCTTTCTTT.

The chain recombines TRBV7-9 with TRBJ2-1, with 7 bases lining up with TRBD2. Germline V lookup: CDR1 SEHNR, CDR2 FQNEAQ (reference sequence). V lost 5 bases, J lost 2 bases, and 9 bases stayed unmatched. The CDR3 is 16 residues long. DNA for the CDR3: TGTGCCAGCAGCGCCCCTAGCGGACACACCTACAATGAGCAGTTCTTC. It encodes CASSAPSGHTYNEQFF.

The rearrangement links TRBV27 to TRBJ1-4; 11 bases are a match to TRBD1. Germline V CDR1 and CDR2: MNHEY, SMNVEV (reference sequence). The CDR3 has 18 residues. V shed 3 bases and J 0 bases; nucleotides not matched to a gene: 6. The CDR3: CASSFLRTGGPTNEKLFF. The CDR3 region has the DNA TGTGCCAGCAGTTTCCTCCGGACAGGGGGCCCAACTAATGAAAAACTGTTTTTT.

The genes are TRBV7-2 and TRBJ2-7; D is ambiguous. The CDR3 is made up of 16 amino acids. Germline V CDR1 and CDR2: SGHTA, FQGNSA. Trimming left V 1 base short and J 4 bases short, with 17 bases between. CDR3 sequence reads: CASSLDYSPGRYEQYF. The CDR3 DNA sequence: TGTGCCAGCAGCTTAGACTACTCCCCCGGGCGATACGAGCAGTACTTC. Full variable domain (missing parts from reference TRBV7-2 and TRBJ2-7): GAGVSQSPSNKVTEKGKDVELRCDPISGHTALYWYRQSLGQGLEFLIYFQGNSAPDKSGLPSDRFSAERTGGSVSTLTIQRTQQEDSAVYLCASSLDYSPGRYEQYFGPGTRLTVT.

The CDR3 sequence: CASSYGQGNQPQHF. Written as DNA, the CDR3 is TGTGCCAGCAGTTACGGACAGGGGAATCAGCCCCAGCATTTT. This sequence joins TRBV6-5 and TRBJ1-5; 9 bases are shared with TRBD1. The germline gives CDR1 MNHEY, CDR2 SVGAGI. CDR3 length equals 14 residues. Trimming removed 2 bases from V and 4 bases from J; junction bases left unmatched: 0.

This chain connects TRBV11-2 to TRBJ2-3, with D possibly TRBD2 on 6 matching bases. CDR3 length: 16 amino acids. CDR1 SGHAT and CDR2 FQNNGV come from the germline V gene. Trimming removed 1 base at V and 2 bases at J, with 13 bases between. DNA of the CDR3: TGTGCCAGCAGCTTAGCGGCTGGCGGGAACACAGATACGCAGTATTTT. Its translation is CASSLAAGGNTDTQYF.

CDR3 amino acids: CASSQYRDRGSIQYF. For the CDR3, the DNA is TGTGCCAGCAGCCAATACCGGGACAGGGGATCCATTCAGTACTTC. The genes are TRBV4-2 and TRBJ2-4; TRBD1 matches 10 bases. V dropped 2 bases and J dropped 9; count of bases not matched to a gene: 7. The CDR3 is made up of 15 amino acids. The germline gives CDR1 LGHNA, CDR2 YNFKEQ.

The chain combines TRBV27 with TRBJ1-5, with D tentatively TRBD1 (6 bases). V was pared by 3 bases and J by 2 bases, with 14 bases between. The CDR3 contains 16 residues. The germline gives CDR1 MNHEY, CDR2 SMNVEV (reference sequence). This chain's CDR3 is CASSFIGGDGNQPQHF. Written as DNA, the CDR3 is TGTGCCAGCAGTTTTATCGGGGGCGATGGCAATCAGCCCCAGCATTTT.

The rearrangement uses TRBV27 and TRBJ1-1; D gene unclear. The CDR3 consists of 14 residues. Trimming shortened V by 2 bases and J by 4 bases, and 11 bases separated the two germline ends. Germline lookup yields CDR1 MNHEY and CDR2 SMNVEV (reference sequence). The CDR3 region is CASSLGTVITEAFF. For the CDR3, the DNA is TGTGCCAGCAGTTTAGGAACGGTGATCACTGAAGCTTTCTTT.

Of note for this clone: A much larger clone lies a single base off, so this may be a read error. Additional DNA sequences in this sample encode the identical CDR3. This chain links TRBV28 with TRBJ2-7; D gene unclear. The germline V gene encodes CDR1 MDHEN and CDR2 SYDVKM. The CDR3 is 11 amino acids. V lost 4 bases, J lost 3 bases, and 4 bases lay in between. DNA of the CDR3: TGTGCCAGCAGTTCATACTACGAGCAGTACTTC. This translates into CASSSYYEQYF.

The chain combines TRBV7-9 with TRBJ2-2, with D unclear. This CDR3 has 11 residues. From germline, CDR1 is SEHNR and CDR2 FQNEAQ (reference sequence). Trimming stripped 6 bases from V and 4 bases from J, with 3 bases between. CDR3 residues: CASRATGELFF. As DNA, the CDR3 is TGTGCCAGCAGGGCCACCGGGGAGCTGTTTTTT.

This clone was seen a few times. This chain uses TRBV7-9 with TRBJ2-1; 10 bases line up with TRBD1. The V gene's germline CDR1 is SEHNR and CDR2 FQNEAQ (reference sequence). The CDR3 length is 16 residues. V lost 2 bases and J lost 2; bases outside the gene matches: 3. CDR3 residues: CASSLRDRGPYNEQFF. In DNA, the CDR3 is TGTGCCAGCAGCTTACGGGACAGGGGACCCTACAATGAGCAGTTCTTC.

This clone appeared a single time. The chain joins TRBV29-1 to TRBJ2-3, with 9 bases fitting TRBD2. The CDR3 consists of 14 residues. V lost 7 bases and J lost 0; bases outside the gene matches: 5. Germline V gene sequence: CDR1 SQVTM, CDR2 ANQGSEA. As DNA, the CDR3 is TGCAGCGCTCGACTAGCGGCTAGCACAGATACGCAGTATTTT. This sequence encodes CSARLAASTDTQYF.

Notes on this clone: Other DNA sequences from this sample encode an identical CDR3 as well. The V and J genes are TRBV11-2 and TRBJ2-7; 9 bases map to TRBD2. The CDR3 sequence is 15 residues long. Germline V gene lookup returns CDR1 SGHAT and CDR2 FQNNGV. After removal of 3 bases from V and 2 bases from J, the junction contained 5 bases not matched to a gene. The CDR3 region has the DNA TGTGCCAGCAGCTTGGTTGCGGGAGGGACCTACGAGCAGTACTTC. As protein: CASSLVAGGTYEQYF.

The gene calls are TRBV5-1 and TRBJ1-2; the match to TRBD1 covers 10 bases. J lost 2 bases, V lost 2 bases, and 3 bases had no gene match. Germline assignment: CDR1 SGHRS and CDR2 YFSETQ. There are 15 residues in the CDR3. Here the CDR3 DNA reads TGCGCCAGCAGCTTCCTGGGACAGGGGAACTATGGCTACACCTTC. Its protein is CASSFLGQGNYGYTF.

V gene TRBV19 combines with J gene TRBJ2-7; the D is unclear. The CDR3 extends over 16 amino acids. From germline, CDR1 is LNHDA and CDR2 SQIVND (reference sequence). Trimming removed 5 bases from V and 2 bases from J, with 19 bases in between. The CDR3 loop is CASSSPLMTGPYEQYF. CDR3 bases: TGTGCCAGTAGTTCACCACTTATGACCGGGCCCTACGAGCAGTACTTC.

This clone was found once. CDR3 residues: CASSLSRTLSYEQYF. CDR3 bases: TGTGCCAGCAGTTTATCGCGTACACTTTCCTACGAGCAGTACTTC. This chain uses TRBV27 with TRBJ2-7; D gene ambiguous. With 0 bases removed from V and 1 base from J, the gap between germline ends came to 10 bases. The CDR3 is 15 residues long. The germline V gene has CDR1 MNHEY and CDR2 SMNVEV (reference sequence).

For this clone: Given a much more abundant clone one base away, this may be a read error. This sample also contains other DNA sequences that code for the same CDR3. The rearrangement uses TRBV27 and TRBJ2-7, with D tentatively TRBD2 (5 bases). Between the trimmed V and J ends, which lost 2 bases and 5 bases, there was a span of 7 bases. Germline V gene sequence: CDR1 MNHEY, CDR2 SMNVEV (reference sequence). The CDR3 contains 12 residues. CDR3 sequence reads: CASSLLGDEQYF. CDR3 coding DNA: TGTGCCAGCAGTTTACTGGGAGACGAGCAGTACTTC.

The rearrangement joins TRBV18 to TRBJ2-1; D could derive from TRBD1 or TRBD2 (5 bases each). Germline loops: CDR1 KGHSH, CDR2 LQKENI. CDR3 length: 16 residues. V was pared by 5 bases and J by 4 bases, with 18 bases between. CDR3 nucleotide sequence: TGTGCCAGCTCAGATTCCGGGACGGAAGTATACAATGAGCAGTTCTTC. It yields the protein CASSDSGTEVYNEQFF. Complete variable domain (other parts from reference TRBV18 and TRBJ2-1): NAGVMQNPRHLVRRRGQEARLRCSPMKGHSHVYWYRQLPEEGLKFMVYLQKENIIDESGMPKERFSAEFPKEGPSILRIQQVVRGDSAAYFCASSDSGTEVYNEQFFGPGTRLTVL.

The chain's CDR3 is CASSQSPEWTGKGPDTEAFF. The CDR3 region has the DNA TGTGCCAGCAGCCAATCCCCCGAATGGACAGGGAAGGGTCCTGACACTGAAGCTTTCTTT. The V call is TRBV16, the J call TRBJ1-1; 8 nucleotides match TRBD1. The CDR3 extends over 20 amino acids. V shed 0 bases, J shed 3 bases, and the junction held 18 bases outside the gene matches. Germline assignment: CDR1 KGHSY and CDR2 FQNENV.

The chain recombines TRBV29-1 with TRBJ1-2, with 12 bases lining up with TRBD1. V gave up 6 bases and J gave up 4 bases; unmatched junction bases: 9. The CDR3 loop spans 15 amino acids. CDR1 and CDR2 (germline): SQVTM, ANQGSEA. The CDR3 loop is CSVITRDRGPYGYTF. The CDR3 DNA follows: TGCAGCGTAATAACCCGGGACAGGGGGCCCTATGGCTACACCTTC.

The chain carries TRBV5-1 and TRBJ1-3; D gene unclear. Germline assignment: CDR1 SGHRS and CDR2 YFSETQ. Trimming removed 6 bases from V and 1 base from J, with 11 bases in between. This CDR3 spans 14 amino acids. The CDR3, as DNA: TGCGCCAGCACCCAAGGCGGGTCTGGAAACACCATATATTTT. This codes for CASTQGGSGNTIYF.

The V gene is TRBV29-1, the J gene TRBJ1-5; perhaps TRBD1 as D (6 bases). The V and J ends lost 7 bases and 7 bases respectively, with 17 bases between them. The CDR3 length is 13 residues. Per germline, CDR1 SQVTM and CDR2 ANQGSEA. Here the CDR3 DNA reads TGCAGCGCGACAGGATCCGGTGGGCAGCCCCAGCATTTT. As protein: CSATGSGGQPQHF.

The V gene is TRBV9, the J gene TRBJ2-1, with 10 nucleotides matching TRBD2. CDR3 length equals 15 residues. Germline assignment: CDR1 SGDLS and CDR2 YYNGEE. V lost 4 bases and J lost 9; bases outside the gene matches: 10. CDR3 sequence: CASSPWLAGVPEQFF. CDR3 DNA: TGTGCCAGCAGCCCCTGGCTAGCGGGAGTACCTGAGCAGTTCTTC.